The present T cell receptor (beta chain) was sequenced within a study of T cells in Graves' hyperthyroidism and ophthalmopathy. Whole-study findings and limits: Blood also showed most of the thyroid clonotypes that were expanded above 0.001.

This clonotype was counted many times. Antigen unknown. Trimming removed 5 bases from V and 2 bases from J, with 16 bases in between. Germline values: CDR1 ENHRY, CDR2 SYGVKD. CDR3 size: 15 residues. Amplified TCR beta CDR3 regions derived from RNA transcripts. With the HTBI primer set, the TCR CDR3 went through a first round of RT-PCR. Each CDR3 protein gets one entry after TCRdb re-called the multiplex PCR reads with MiXCR. The sample has more than 500,000 distinct CDR3 sequences; 15% to 20% are singletons. The sequence was obtained from a woman in her twenties or thirties with Graves' hyperthyroidism. V gene TRBV10-3 combines with J gene TRBJ2-7; D is uncertain. The specimen sequenced was blood. CDR3 bases: TGTGCCATCAGTCCAGATTTGTTTACTGCCTACGAGCAGTACTTC. The encoded protein is CAISPDLFTAYEQYF.